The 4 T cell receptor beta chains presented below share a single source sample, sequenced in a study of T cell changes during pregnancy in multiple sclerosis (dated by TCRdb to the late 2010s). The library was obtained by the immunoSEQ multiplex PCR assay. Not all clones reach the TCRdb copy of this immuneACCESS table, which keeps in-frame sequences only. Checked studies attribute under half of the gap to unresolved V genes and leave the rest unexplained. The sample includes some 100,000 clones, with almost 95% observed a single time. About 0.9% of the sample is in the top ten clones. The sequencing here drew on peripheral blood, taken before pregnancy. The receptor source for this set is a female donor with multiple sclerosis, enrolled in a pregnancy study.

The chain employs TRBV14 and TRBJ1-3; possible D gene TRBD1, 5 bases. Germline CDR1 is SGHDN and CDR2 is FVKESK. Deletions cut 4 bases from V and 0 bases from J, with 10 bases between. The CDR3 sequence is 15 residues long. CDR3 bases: TGTGCCAGCAGCCGCCCAGGGAACTCTGGAAACACCATATATTTT. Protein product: CASSRPGNSGNTIYF.

The CDR3 sequence: CASSFRVVTNIQYF. The DNA for the CDR3 is TGTGCCAGCAGCTTTCGGGTGGTTACAAACATTCAGTACTTC. This sequence joins TRBV5-5 and TRBJ2-4, with unresolved D. The germline V and J ends were trimmed by 2 bases and 6 bases, with 12 bases remaining between them. This CDR3 is 14 amino acids long. Per the germline V gene, CDR1 is SGHKS and CDR2 is YYEKEE (reference sequence).

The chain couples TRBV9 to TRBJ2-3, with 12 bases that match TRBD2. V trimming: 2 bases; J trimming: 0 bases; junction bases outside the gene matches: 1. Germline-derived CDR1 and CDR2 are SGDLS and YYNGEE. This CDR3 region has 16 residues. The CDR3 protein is CASSVGTSGSTDTQYF. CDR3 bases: TGTGCCAGCAGCGTGGGGACTAGCGGGAGCACAGATACGCAGTATTTT.

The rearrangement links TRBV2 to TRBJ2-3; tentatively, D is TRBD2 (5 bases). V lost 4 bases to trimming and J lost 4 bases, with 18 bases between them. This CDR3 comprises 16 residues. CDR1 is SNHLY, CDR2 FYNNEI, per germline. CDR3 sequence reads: CASSAWRSGGADTQYF. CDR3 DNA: TGTGCCAGCAGTGCTTGGAGGTCCGGTGGGGCAGATACGCAGTATTTT. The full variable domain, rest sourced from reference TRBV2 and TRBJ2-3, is EPEVTQTPSHQVTQMGQEVILRCVPISNHLYFYWYRQILGQKVEFLVSFYNNEISEKSEIFDDQFSVERPDGSNFTLKIRSTKLEDSAMYFCASSAWRSGGADTQYFGPGTRLTVL.